This T cell receptor beta chain was sequenced for a study of T cells after yellow fever vaccination. On the study more broadly: Fractions low in cell number were prepared with SMART-Seq v4 Ultra Low Input.

This clonotype was detected once. Its antigen is currently unknown. Conversion of TCR transcripts into cDNA relied on 5'RACE template switching, which added a universal primer site and UMIs. MiXCR, run by TCRdb on the 5' RACE reads, gives a single entry per CDR3 protein. Among just under 600,000 distinct CDR3 sequences listed, approximately 12% were seen once. The study's findings and limits: Weaker overall, the secondary response nonetheless peaked faster (day 5 versus 15). The study noted that FACS-sorted repertoires could contain abundant clonotypes contaminating from the bulk population.

Sequenced here: PBMCs, sampled on the day of the yellow fever booster vaccination. This clonotype originated in a man under 40 who received the YFV17D yellow fever vaccine.

The CDR3 coding sequence is TGCGCCAGCAGCTTGTACAGCGGGAGTTCCTACAATGAGCAGTTCTTC. Translated: CASSLYSGSSYNEQFF. The chain links TRBV5-1 to TRBJ2-1, with TRBD2 matching 8 bases. The length of the CDR3 is 16 residues. V lost 1 base, J lost 1 base, and 4 bases stayed unmatched. The germline V gene has CDR1 SGHRS and CDR2 YFSETQ.